These 27 T cell receptor beta chains came from one sample sequenced in a study of beta chain features in type 1 diabetes. The entirety of the isolated RNA underwent reverse transcription, so expressed TCRB transcripts were sequenced. TCRdb keeps only in-frame clones here, not all; method: immunoSEQ multiplex PCR. This table has 150,000 to 170,000 clones, less than 9.5% appearing once. The specimen was central memory CD4+ T cells from blood. These receptors were taken from a man between 18 and 35 years old in good health.

This clone was detected ten times or more. J is TRBJ2-2 and V is TRBV7-9; 7 bases agree with TRBD1. The CDR3 loop spans 15 amino acids. In germline, CDR1 is SEHNR, CDR2 FQNEAQ (reference sequence). Unmatched junction bases numbered 9, after V lost 5 bases and J lost 6 bases. CDR3 protein: CASSVGQVDAGELFF. The CDR3 DNA follows: TGTGCCAGCAGCGTCGGACAGGTGGACGCCGGGGAGCTGTTTTTT.

The chain combines TRBV2 with TRBJ2-7; 7 positions match TRBD2. Germline V gene data show CDR1 as SNHLY and CDR2 as FYNNEI. Trimming removed 4 bases from V and 3 bases from J; junction bases left unmatched: 9. There are 15 residues in the CDR3. Here the CDR3 reads CASSVRREPDYEQYF. DNA for the CDR3: TGTGCCAGCAGTGTGCGGCGGGAGCCGGACTACGAGCAGTACTTC.

This clone was seen only a few times. The chain links TRBV5-1 to TRBJ1-3; possible D gene TRBD1, 5 bases. Germline V CDR1 and CDR2: SGHRS, YFSETQ. Trimming shortened V by 0 bases and J by 4 bases, and 17 bases separated the two germline ends. This CDR3 comprises 17 residues. The CDR3 DNA reads TGCGCCAGCAGCTTGGAGGCAGGGAAGAGTTTCGGAAACACCATATATTTT. Its translation is CASSLEAGKSFGNTIYF.

The table lists this clone with many counts. V is TRBV16 and J is TRBJ2-3; D might be TRBD1 (6 bases). V lost 5 bases to trimming and J lost 1 base, with 13 bases between them. From germline, CDR1 is KGHSY and CDR2 FQNENV. CDR3 length: 15 residues. The CDR3 region has the DNA TGTGCCAGCAGCGAAGGGCCAGGGGGCACAGATACGCAGTATTTT. Translating gives CASSEGPGGTDTQYF.

The chain recombines TRBV28 with TRBJ1-1, with TRBD1 matching over 9 bases. V was pared by 4 bases and J by 1 base, with 7 bases of the junction left unmatched. There are 16 residues in the CDR3. Germline V gives CDR1 MDHEN, CDR2 SYDVKM. CDR3 residues: CASSYYRGQENTEAFF. In nucleotides, the CDR3 is TGTGCCAGCAGTTACTACAGGGGGCAGGAGAACACTGAAGCTTTCTTT.

V gene TRBV19 combines with J gene TRBJ1-1, with TRBD1 as a possible D gene (6 bases). The CDR3 is 13 residues long. V lost 4 bases and J lost 5, with 11 bases in between. CDR1 is LNHDA and CDR2 is SQIVND in the germline V gene (reference sequence). CDR3 sequence reads: CASSTQGRTEAFF. CDR3 bases: TGTGCCAGTAGTACTCAGGGGCGGACTGAAGCTTTCTTT.

This rearrangement joins TRBV7-8 to TRBJ1-2; unclear D gene. CDR1 SGHVS and CDR2 FQNEAQ come from the germline V gene. The V and J ends lost 1 base and 4 bases respectively, with 10 bases between them. CDR3 length: 14 residues. The CDR3 DNA follows: TGTGCCAGCAGCTTAGAACCCAGCGTCTATGGCTACACCTTC. Its protein product is CASSLEPSVYGYTF.

V usage is TRBV7-2 and J usage is TRBJ2-7; D ambiguous. This CDR3 is 13 amino acids long. Between the trimmed V and J ends, which lost 5 bases and 3 bases, there was a span of 11 bases. The germline CDR1 and CDR2 sequences are SGHTA and FQGNSA. DNA of the CDR3: TGTGCCAGCAGCCCCCTACGGGTCTACGAGCAGTACTTC. This codes for CASSPLRVYEQYF.

The table lists this clone with a few counts. CDR3 in amino acids: CASSQEGVAGGKTQYF. The CDR3 DNA reads as TGTGCCAGCAGCCAAGAGGGGGTAGCGGGGGGGAAGACCCAGTACTTC. V and J are TRBV4-2 and TRBJ2-5, with 11 bases aligning to TRBD2. The V and J ends lost 0 bases and 6 bases, in that order; junction bases with no gene match: 6. Germline CDR1 is LGHNA and CDR2 is YNFKEQ. The CDR3 contains 16 residues.

The chain recombines TRBV28 with TRBJ1-2, with TRBD1 as a possible D gene (6 bases). V lost 7 bases to trimming and J lost 4 bases, with 16 bases between them. Per the germline V gene, CDR1 is MDHEN and CDR2 is SYDVKM. The length of the CDR3 is 14 residues. The CDR3 is CASTLRGGSYGYTF. The CDR3 nucleotides read TGTGCCAGCACCCTTAGGGGGGGATCCTATGGCTACACCTTC.

This clone was counted only a few times. The rearrangement links TRBV7-2 to TRBJ1-1; D is unclear. V lost 4 bases and J lost 7, with 13 bases in between. Germline V CDR1 and CDR2: SGHTA, FQGNSA. The CDR3 has 13 residues. This CDR3 reads CASSSIGEYEAFF. DNA of the CDR3: TGTGCCAGCAGCTCCATCGGTGAATATGAAGCTTTCTTT.

The sample holds many counts of this clone. CDR3 DNA sequence: TGTGCCACCAGCAGAGATCGGTACAACAGTCAGCCCCAGCATTTT. As protein: CATSRDRYNSQPQHF. The V and J genes are TRBV15 and TRBJ1-5; D not certain. Trimming removed 0 bases at V and 6 bases at J, with 12 bases between. The CDR3 loop spans 15 amino acids. CDR1 and CDR2 from the germline V gene are LNHNV and YYDKDF (reference sequence).

This clone was seen repeatedly, ten times or more. This chain joins TRBV30 and TRBJ1-2; D perhaps matches TRBD1 (5 bases). There are 12 residues in the CDR3. From germline, CDR1 is GTSNPN and CDR2 SVGIG (reference sequence). Between the trimmed V and J ends, which lost 4 bases and 2 bases, there was a span of 8 bases. The CDR3 protein is CAWKAGNYGYTF. Here the CDR3 DNA reads TGTGCCTGGAAAGCAGGGAACTATGGCTACACCTTC.

Only a few counts were recorded for this clone. The rearrangement uses TRBV28 and TRBJ2-6, with D maybe TRBD2 (5 bases). Germline V gene sequence: CDR1 MDHEN, CDR2 SYDVKM. The CDR3 contains 15 residues. The V and J ends lost 1 base and 3 bases respectively, with 7 bases between them. The CDR3 nucleotides read TGTGCCAGCAGTTTATATGCGGGTGGGGCCAACGTCCTGACTTTC. It encodes CASSLYAGGANVLTF.

V gene TRBV5-1 combines with J gene TRBJ1-2; D ambiguous. Trimming stripped 7 bases from V and 0 bases from J, with 22 bases between. The CDR3 covers 17 residues. The germline CDR1 and CDR2 sequences are SGHRS and YFSETQ. The CDR3 is CASRYQRDSKANYGYTF. The CDR3 bases are TGCGCCAGCCGATATCAGCGGGATAGTAAGGCTAACTATGGCTACACCTTC.

The chain combines TRBV4-3 with TRBJ1-5; 11 positions match TRBD1. The CDR3 contains 15 residues. Germline V CDR1 and CDR2: LGHNA, YSLEER. The J segment lost 4 bases and the V segment lost 5 bases, leaving 4 bases of the junction unmatched. CDR3 residues: CASSYGTGGNQPQHF. The CDR3 DNA reads TGCGCCAGCAGCTACGGGACAGGGGGAAATCAGCCCCAGCATTTT.

The chain has TRBV5-6 and TRBJ2-1; D not certain. The CDR3 runs 13 residues. V was shortened by 4 bases and J by 8 bases, with 13 bases between the two germline ends. The germline gives CDR1 SGHDT, CDR2 YYEEEE. The CDR3 nucleotides read TGTGCCAGCAGCGCCCCGGGTTTTTATGAGCAGTTCTTC. The encoded protein is CASSAPGFYEQFF.

This clone was found a few times. The chain carries TRBV12-5 and TRBJ2-1, with 16 nucleotides matching TRBD2. J was trimmed by 14 bases and V by 5 bases; bases with no gene match: 6. This CDR3 is 14 amino acids long. From germline, CDR1 is LGHNT and CDR2 FRNRAP. The CDR3 reads CASGPGTSGRAKFF. The CDR3 DNA is TGTGCTAGTGGTCCGGGGACTAGCGGGAGGGCGAAGTTCTTC. The entire variable domain, with the rest obtained from reference TRBV12-5 and TRBJ2-1, is as follows: DARVTQTPRHKVTEMGQEVTMRCQPILGHNTVFWYRQTMMQGLELLAYFRNRAPLDDSGMPKDRFSAEMPDATLATLKIQPSEPRDSAVYFCASGPGTSGRAKFFGPGTRLTVL.

V is TRBV28 and J is TRBJ1-4, with a tentative D call TRBD1 (5 bases). The CDR3 spans 17 residues. The germline V and J ends were trimmed by 7 bases and 4 bases, with 22 bases remaining between them. From germline, CDR1 is MDHEN and CDR2 SYDVKM. The CDR3 DNA reads TGTGCCAGCACCACGATCCTGCTGGGGGGGAATAATGAAAAACTGTTTTTT. It yields the protein CASTTILLGGNNEKLFF.

The rearrangement links TRBV11-1 to TRBJ1-2; D remains ambiguous. V was pared by 1 base and J by 4 bases, with 13 bases between. This CDR3 spans 15 amino acids. Germline V gene sequence: CDR1 SGHAT, CDR2 FQDESV (reference sequence). CDR3 DNA: TGTGCCAGCAGCTTAGGGCTCCAGGAAGTCTATGGCTACACCTTC. This gives the protein CASSLGLQEVYGYTF.

This clone has only a few counts. The rearrangement joins TRBV6-1 to TRBJ1-1; D perhaps matches TRBD1 (6 bases). CDR1 is MNHNS and CDR2 is SASEGT in the germline V gene. V was shortened by 1 base and J by 7 bases, with 10 bases between the two germline ends. The CDR3 runs to 13 residues. The CDR3 region is CASSEEGGSEAFF. CDR3 nucleotide sequence: TGTGCCAGCAGTGAAGAAGGGGGTAGTGAAGCTTTCTTT.

This clone was seen at least ten times. The rearrangement uses TRBV29-1 and TRBJ2-7; TRBD2 aligns across 11 bases. CDR1 and CDR2 from the germline V gene are SQVTM and ANQGSEA. The V gene end was trimmed by 6 bases and the J gene end by 7 bases; junction bases not matched to a gene: 8. The CDR3 spans 13 residues. For the CDR3, the DNA is TGCAGCGTACAACTAGCGGGAGCGGGAGAGCAGTACTTC. It is translated as CSVQLAGAGEQYF.

The sample holds many counts of this clone. V gene TRBV11-2 combines with J gene TRBJ1-5; tentative D call: TRBD1 (5 bases). The V end was cut by 4 bases, the J end by 4 bases, with 8 bases between. Germline V gene sequence: CDR1 SGHAT, CDR2 FQNNGV. There are 13 residues in the CDR3. This CDR3 reads CASSYQGNQPQHF. In DNA form, the CDR3 reads TGTGCCAGCAGCTATCAGGGAAATCAGCCCCAGCATTTT.

This clone was seen only a few times. J is TRBJ1-5 and V is TRBV5-5, with D tentatively TRBD1 (6 bases). V was cut by 4 bases and J by 1 base, with 12 bases left in between. Germline V gene lookup returns CDR1 SGHKS and CDR2 YYEKEE (reference sequence). This CDR3 comprises 15 residues. The CDR3 region is CASSTWTASNQPQHF. DNA for the CDR3: TGTGCCAGCAGCACGTGGACAGCGAGCAATCAGCCCCAGCATTTT. The full variable domain, in which reference TRBV5-5 and TRBJ1-5 provide the parts outside the CDR3, is DAGVTQSPTHLIKTRGQQVTLRCSPISGHKSVSWYQQVLGQGPQFIFQYYEKEERGRGNFPDRFSARQFPNYSSELNVNALLLGDSALYLCASSTWTASNQPQHFGDGTRLSIL.

In its sample, this clone was seen a few times. The chain employs TRBV7-2 and TRBJ1-6, with D hard to call. The germline V gene encodes CDR1 SGHTA and CDR2 FQGNSA. The CDR3 runs to 13 residues. Trimming stripped 0 bases from V and 6 bases from J, with 3 bases between. CDR3 nucleotides: TGTGCCAGCAGCTTAGCCTCTAATTCACCCCTCCACTTT. Translating gives CASSLASNSPLHF.

There are a few counts of this clone. The chain carries TRBV7-2 and TRBJ1-5; 10 bases are a match to TRBD1. The V gene end was trimmed by 2 bases and the J gene end by 6 bases; junction bases not matched to a gene: 7. The germline V gene encodes CDR1 SGHTA and CDR2 FQGNSA. This CDR3 is built from 16 residues. The CDR3 DNA reads as TGTGCCAGCAGCTTACGTGGACAGGGGGGTCTTCAGCCCCAGCATTTT. This encodes CASSLRGQGGLQPQHF.

This clone was picked up a small number of times. The chain employs TRBV5-1 and TRBJ2-1; 7 nucleotides agree with TRBD2. CDR3 length: 15 amino acids. Losses at the gene ends were 4 bases for V and 5 bases for J; bases not matched to a gene: 9. CDR1 and CDR2 (germline): SGHRS, YFSETQ. CDR3 nucleotides: TGCGCCAGCAGCCCGGGAGGTCTCCGGGACAATGAGCAGTTCTTC. Residues: CASSPGGLRDNEQFF.